The present TCR beta chain was sequenced within a study of identical twins. The length of the CDR3 is 13 residues. In germline, CDR1 is SQVTM, CDR2 ANQGSEA. V was clipped by 7 bases and J by 7 bases, with 19 bases between them. TCRdb used MiXCR to reprocess the 5' RACE reads, holding one entry per CDR3 protein. This table has just under 550,000 distinct CDR3 sequences, roughly 15% appearing once. General study results and limits: Out-of-frame alpha sequences shared by twins showed excess low generation probability. The abundant beta clonotypes from cord blood had fewer insertions, and memory repertoires had none of this.

This clonotype was seen a few times. Its antigen is not identified. These data also formed part of another study, on yellow fever vaccine responses in identical twins.

This sequence originates from a woman younger than 35 in good health. The sample taken for sequencing was CD4+ T cells sorted from blood. The chain employs TRBV29-1 and TRBJ2-5; D is uncertain. The DNA for the CDR3 is TGCAGCGCCGGAGAGGCCAACTATGGGACCCAGTACTTC. Its protein product is CSAGEANYGTQYF.